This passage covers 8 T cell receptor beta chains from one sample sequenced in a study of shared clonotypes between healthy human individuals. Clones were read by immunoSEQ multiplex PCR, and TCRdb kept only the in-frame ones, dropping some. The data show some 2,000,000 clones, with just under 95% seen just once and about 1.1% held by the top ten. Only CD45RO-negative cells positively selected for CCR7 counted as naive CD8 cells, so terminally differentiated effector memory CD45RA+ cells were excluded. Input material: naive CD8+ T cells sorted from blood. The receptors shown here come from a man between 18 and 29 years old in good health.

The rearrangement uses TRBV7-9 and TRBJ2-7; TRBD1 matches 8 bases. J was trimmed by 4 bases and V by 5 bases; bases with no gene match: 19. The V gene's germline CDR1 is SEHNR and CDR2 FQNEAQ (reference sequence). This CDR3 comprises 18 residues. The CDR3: CASSTSGQADRELYEQYF. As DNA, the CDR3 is TGTGCCAGCAGCACAAGCGGTCAGGCGGACAGGGAATTATACGAGCAGTACTTC.

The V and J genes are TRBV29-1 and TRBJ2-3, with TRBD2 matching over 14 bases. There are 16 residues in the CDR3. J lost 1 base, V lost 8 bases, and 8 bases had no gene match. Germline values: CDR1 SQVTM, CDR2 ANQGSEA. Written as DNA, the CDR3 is TGCAGCCCATTGGGGGGACTAGCGGGAGGCACAGATACGCAGTATTTT. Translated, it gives CSPLGGLAGGTDTQYF.

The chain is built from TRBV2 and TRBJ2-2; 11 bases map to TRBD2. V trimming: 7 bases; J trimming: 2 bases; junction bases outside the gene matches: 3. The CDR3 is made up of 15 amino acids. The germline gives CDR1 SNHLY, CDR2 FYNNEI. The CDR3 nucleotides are TGTGCCAGCACTGGGACTAGCGGCAACACCGGGGAGCTGTTTTTT. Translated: CASTGTSGNTGELFF.

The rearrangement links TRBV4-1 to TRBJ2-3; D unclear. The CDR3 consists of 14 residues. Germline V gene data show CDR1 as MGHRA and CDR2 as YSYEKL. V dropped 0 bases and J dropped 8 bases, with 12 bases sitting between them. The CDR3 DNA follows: TGCGCCAGCAGCCAAGAACTCCTTCTCGCTACGCAGTATTTT. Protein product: CASSQELLLATQYF.

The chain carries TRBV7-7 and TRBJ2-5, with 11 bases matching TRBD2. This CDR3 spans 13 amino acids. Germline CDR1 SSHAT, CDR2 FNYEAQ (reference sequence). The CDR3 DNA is TGTGCTAGCTCGGGACTAGCGGAAGAGACCCAGTACTTC. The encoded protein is CASSGLAEETQYF.

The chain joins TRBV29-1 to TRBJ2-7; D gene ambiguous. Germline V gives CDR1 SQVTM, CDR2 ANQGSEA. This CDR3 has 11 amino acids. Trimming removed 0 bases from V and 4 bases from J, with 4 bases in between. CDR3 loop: CSVEDVYEQYF. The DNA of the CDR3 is TGCAGCGTTGAAGACGTGTACGAGCAGTACTTC.

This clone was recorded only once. CDR3 region: CASSQDDSDTYEQYF. CDR3 bases: TGCGCCAGCAGCCAGGATGATAGCGACACCTACGAGCAGTACTTC. This chain joins TRBV4-1 and TRBJ2-7, with D maybe TRBD2 (5 bases). V was shortened by 3 bases and J by 2 bases, with 14 bases between the two germline ends. CDR3 length: 15 residues. Germline lookup yields CDR1 MGHRA and CDR2 YSYEKL.

The DNA of the CDR3 is TGTGCCAGCAGCGCGGGACCCCCCTCGACTGAAGCTTTCTTT. Translating gives CASSAGPPSTEAFF. The J gene is TRBJ1-1, the V gene TRBV9, with D possibly TRBD1 on 5 matching bases. V lost 3 bases, J lost 5 bases, and 14 bases lay in between. The CDR3 runs 14 residues. The germline V gene encodes CDR1 SGDLS and CDR2 YYNGEE.